Sequencing of this TCR beta chain was carried out in a study of T-cell reconstitution after alpha-beta-depleted transplantation in children (dated by TCRdb to about 2016). Regarding the study in general: T-cell immune reconstitution after TCRalphabeta/CD19-depleted allogeneic hematopoietic cell transplantation in children was quantitatively tracked in the study by means of TCR repertoire profiling.

As to this clonotype: Its specific antigen is unknown. Base qualities are not at hand, and no much larger clone is one base apart.

According to the germline V gene (reference sequence), CDR1 reads SGHKS and CDR2 reads YYEKEE. The CDR3 measures 14 amino acids from cysteine to phenylalanine. The only DNA kept is the CDR3, 42 bases in frame from the first base. The junction carries 9 bases between V and J, which are trimmed by 0 bases and 6 bases respectively. Library method: PCR. Sequencing used an Illumina HiSeq 2500. TCR library preparation used molecular barcoding, with unique molecular identifiers applied to normalize quantification of the TCRbeta repertoire. TCRdb applied fastp at Q25 and MiXCR to the public reads, then kept only in-frame beta chains. Each record represents a unique CDR3 protein, reported with the most common genes and DNA among its rows. For this sample there are some 200,000 distinct CDR3 sequences; about 14% appear just once. Approximately 13% of the sample is held by the ten biggest clonotypes.

The clonotype originates from a human donor who donated a stem cell graft to a child with acute lymphoblastic leukemia. The sequences come from PBMCs from the stem cell graft donor, collected from the stem cell graft. The V and J genes are TRBV5-5 and TRBJ2-2, with the D gene not clear enough to name. The nucleotide sequence reads TGTGCCAGCAGCTTGGAGCCCATCGCCGGGGAGCTGTTTTTT. It is translated as CASSLEPIAGELFF. Beyond the CDR3, the reference TRBV5-5 and TRBJ2-2 genes provide the residues; the full variable domain reads: DAGVTQSPTHLIKTRGQQVTLRCSPISGHKSVSWYQQVLGQGPQFIFQYYEKEERGRGNFPDRFSARQFPNYSSELNVNALLLGDSALYLCASSLEPIAGELFFGEGSRLTVL.